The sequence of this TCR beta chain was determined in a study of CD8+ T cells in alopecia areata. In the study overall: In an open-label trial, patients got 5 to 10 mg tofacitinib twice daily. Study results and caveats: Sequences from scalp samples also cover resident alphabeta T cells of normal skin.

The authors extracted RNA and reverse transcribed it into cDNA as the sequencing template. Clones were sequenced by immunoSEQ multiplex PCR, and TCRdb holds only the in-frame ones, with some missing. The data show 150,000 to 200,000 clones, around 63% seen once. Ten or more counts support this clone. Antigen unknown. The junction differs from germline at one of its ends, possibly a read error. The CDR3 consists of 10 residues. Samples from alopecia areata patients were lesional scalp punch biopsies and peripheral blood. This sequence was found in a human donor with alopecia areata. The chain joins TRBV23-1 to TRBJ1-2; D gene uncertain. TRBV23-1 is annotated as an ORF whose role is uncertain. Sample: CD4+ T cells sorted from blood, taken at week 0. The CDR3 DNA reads TGCGCCAGCAGCCCATTATCAGCCGACTTC. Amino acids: CASSPLSADF.